The entry below describes one TCR beta chain. A few counts support this clonotype. This clone's antigen is unknown. Base qualities are missing; no much larger clone stands one base away. The library was produced with 5' RACE. TCRbeta was amplified in two PCR rounds using Phusion High-Fidelity polymerase, and the primers carried sample-specific barcodes. TCRbeta libraries were generated by template-switch cDNA synthesis with SMARTScribe reverse transcriptase and a TRBC-specific primer. After barcoding, samples were pooled and then prepared using the NEBNext Ultra DNA Library Prep Kit for Illumina. Sequencing of libraries was performed on an Illumina MiSeq with the MiSeq reagent kit v2, 300 cycles. The authors' analysis ran thus. Reads were demultiplexed by barcode with Jemultiplexer and were aligned with MiTCR using default parameters. Non-functional sequences were removed with VDJtools, and each clonotype was defined by its amino acid sequence, with frequencies calculated from the assigned sequence reads. In the clonal space homeostasis analysis, clonotypes were binned by frequency as over-represented (0.05-1), large, medium and small. The public reads were run again by TCRdb, first through fastp at Q25 and then through MiXCR, and only productive beta chains were kept. One record per CDR3 amino acid sequence lists the most common genes and DNA. In this record, the V and J calls reflect TCRdb's handling and not the investigators' own analysis. This sample gives around 740 distinct CDR3 sequences in total; approximately 18% of them show up just once. The ten top clones hold less than 45% of the sample.

These data come from a study of MAIT cells during Salmonella Paratyphi A infection listed by TCRdb under 2017. For the wider study: A single dose of 1-5x10^3 CFU of S. Paratyphi A strain NVGH308 was ingested by adult volunteers aged 18 to 60. Ciprofloxacin 500 mg twice daily for 14 days, starting at diagnosis, was given to diagnosed volunteers. What the work shows at the level of the full study, not this receptor alone: Compared with healthy controls, diagnosed volunteers had more expansion or contraction among the top five MAIT clonotypes (roughly 0.5 versus 0.14), a finding that suggests the repertoire is reshaped by infection. The availability of volunteer samples limited the sample sizes, but these sizes were considered adequate to detect differences between groups. A significant decrease in the space occupied by over-represented MAIT clonotypes was found from baseline to mid-infection (0.17 to 0.10), whereas no significant post-infection difference was found. MAIT TRBV usage was found to be oligoclonal, with TRBV20 and TRBV6 favoured, and appeared to be unchanged by infection.

In the paper's terms, the time point label means: after infection, following antibiotic treatment. Using flow cytometry, MAIT cells, defined as Valpha7.2+ CD161+ T cells, were identified and sorted. Over time, circulating MAIT cell TCRbeta repertoires were profiled in five or six volunteers who came down with enteric fever following controlled oral challenge with live Salmonella Paratyphi A. Every diagnosed volunteer provided MAIT cell samples at three timepoints: pre-infection, mid-infection and post-infection. A diagnosis of enteric fever was based on Paratyphi A bacteremia and/or a persistent fever above 38 degrees C that lasted longer than 12 hours. Diagnosis of infection in challenged volunteers occurred between day 4 and day 7 after challenge. For RNA extraction, 5,000 to 10,000 MAIT cells from each sample were sorted straight into RNAqueous-Micro lysis buffer. Lymphoprep gradient centrifugation was used to isolate peripheral blood mononuclear cells from both the blood samples and the leukocyte cones. Cells were sorted on either a BD FACSAria Fusion or a BD FACSAria III sorter.

Taken from cysteine to phenylalanine, the CDR3 has 11 residues. The entry retains the CDR3 DNA only, 33 bases that are in frame from base 1. Per the germline V gene (reference sequence), SEHNR is the CDR1 and FQNEAQ is the CDR2. Trimming removed 5 bases from V and 10 bases from J, leaving 11 bases between the germline ends. The sample here was MAIT cells from blood, taken at the last sampling point of the challenge study. The chain links TRBV7-9 with TRBJ2-5, and possibly TRBD2, on 6 matching bases. The sequence came from a person between 18 and 75 years old who was deliberately infected with Salmonella Paratyphi A in a paratyphoid fever challenge study. The CDR3: CASSPPEGQYF. The DNA sequence is TGTGCCAGCAGCCCCCCGGAGGGCCAGTACTTC. With the portions outside the CDR3 filled from the reference TRBV7-9 and TRBJ2-5 genes, the complete variable region becomes DTGVSQNPRHKITKRGQNVTFRCDPISEHNRLYWYRQTLGQGPEFLTYFQNEAQLEKSRLLSDRFSAERPKGSFSTLEIQRTEQGDSAMYLCASSPPEGQYFGPGTRLLVL.